Here is one T cell receptor beta chain with its context. What it binds is unknown. Treatment denoted: 15 to 20 received Ad26.COV2.S at low or high dose, single or two shots; 5 received placebo; per-sample allocation not given. Sampling was done on day 63 after the first vaccine or placebo injection. The study used a vaccine consisting of an Ad26 vector that expressed Wuhan-strain SARS-CoV-2 spike. The data were taken from a study of Ad26.COV2.S vaccination and SARS-CoV-2 variants. Study-wide context: The vaccine Ad26.COV2.S was put into the muscle once, or twice with 56 days between.

Only in-frame clones appear in the TCRdb table, and some are missing; sequencing was by immunoSEQ multiplex PCR. This repertoire shows around 450,000 clones, over 75% found once; its top ten account for 3.6%. Study-wide findings and caveats: Participants given vaccine showed non-spike TCR breadth similar to that of placebo recipients.

CDR1 is SEHNR, CDR2 FQNEAQ, per germline (reference sequence). CDR3 length: 13 amino acids. The ends lost 5 bases at V and 9 bases at J; junction bases unmatched: 8. This receptor was obtained from a person between 18 and 60 years old who received the Ad26.COV2.S COVID-19 vaccine or a placebo. The rearrangement joins TRBV7-9 to TRBJ1-2; 8 nucleotides align to TRBD1. The source was peripheral blood, collected in a trial of Ad26.COV2.S vaccine versus placebo. The CDR3 region is CASSGRQGTSYTF. Here the CDR3 DNA reads TGTGCCAGCAGCGGCAGACAGGGGACAAGCTACACCTTC.